The 2 T cell receptor beta chains given below trace back to one sample, sequenced in a study of CD8 T cells in ankylosing spondylitis. TCRdb re-derived calls from the 5' RACE reads in MiXCR, one entry per CDR3 protein. Of approximately 350,000 distinct CDR3 sequences listed, roughly 14% were seen once; the top ten hold 0.85% to 1.4%. The sequencing input was blood, either unsorted or a sorted T cell fraction (not recorded which). The receptor set was obtained from a male donor with ankylosing spondylitis or in good health (not recorded which).

This clonotype was recorded a few times. The rearrangement uses TRBV5-1 and TRBJ2-2, with a possible D match to TRBD2 (6 bases). This CDR3 is 16 amino acids long. Trimming cost V 0 bases and J 0 bases, with 9 bases left between them. Germline CDR1 and CDR2: SGHRS and YFSETQ. CDR3 sequence (DNA): TGCGCCAGCAGCTTGGCGGGGACTCCGAACACCGGGGAGCTGTTTTTT. Its protein is CASSLAGTPNTGELFF.

At least ten counts were recorded for this clonotype. The chain combines TRBV27 with TRBJ2-5; 7 positions match TRBD1. The CDR3 extends over 16 amino acids. V shed 3 bases, J shed 1 base, and the junction held 8 bases outside the gene matches. Per the germline V gene, CDR1 is MNHEY and CDR2 is SMNVEV (reference sequence). The CDR3 reads CASSLGQTKFQETQYF. The CDR3 DNA follows: TGTGCCAGCAGTTTGGGACAGACCAAATTCCAAGAGACCCAGTACTTC.